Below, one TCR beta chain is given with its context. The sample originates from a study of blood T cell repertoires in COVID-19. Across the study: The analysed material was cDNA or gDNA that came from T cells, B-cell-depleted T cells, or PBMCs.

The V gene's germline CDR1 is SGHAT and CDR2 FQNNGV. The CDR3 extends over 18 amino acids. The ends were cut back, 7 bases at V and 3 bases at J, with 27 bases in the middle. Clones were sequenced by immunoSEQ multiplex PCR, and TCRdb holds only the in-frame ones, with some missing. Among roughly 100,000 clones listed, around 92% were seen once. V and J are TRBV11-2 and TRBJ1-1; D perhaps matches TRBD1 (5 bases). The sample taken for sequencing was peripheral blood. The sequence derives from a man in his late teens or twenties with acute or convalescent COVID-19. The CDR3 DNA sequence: TGTGCCAGCATCCCGAACGAGTGGGGGGGTAAGTTCGACACTGAAGCTTTCTTT. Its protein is CASIPNEWGGKFDTEAFF.